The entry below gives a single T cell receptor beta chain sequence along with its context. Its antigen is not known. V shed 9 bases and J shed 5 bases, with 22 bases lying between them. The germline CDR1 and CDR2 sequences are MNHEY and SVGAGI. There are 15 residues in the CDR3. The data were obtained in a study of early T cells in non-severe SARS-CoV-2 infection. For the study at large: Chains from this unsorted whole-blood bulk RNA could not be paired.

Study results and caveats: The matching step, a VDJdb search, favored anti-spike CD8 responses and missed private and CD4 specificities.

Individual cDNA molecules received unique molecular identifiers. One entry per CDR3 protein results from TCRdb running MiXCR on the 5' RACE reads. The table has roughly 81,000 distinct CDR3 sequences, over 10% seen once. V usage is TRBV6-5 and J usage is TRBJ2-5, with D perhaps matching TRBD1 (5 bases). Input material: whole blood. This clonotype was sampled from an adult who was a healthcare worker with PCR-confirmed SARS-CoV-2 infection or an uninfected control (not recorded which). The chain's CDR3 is CASFGHSPKGETQYF. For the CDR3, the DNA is TGTGCCAGTTTTGGACACTCTCCAAAGGGGGAGACCCAGTACTTC.